This paragraph reports one T cell receptor beta chain. The antigen is undetermined. Germline CDR1 is SEHNR and CDR2 is FQNEAQ (reference sequence). V gave up 5 bases and J gave up 1 base; unmatched junction bases: 4. The CDR3 loop spans 15 amino acids. Sequencing libraries made from TCR beta cDNA carried unique molecular identifiers. Around 450,000 cDNA molecules were recovered from an input of about 0.9 to 11 million T cells. TCRdb reprocessed the PCR reads with MiXCR, giving one entry per CDR3 protein. The data contain hundreds of thousands of distinct CDR3 sequences, 30% of them singletons. The data are from a study of post-analysis software for immune sequencing data. About the research overall: In terms of disease course, relapsing-remitting, secondary progressive and progressive-relapsing multiple sclerosis were included.

General study results and limits: Relative to controls, patients had about five TRBV segments at higher frequency, with TRBV5-6, TRBV5-1 and TRBV20-1 among these.

This sequence was found in a girl between 5 and 17 years old with multiple sclerosis. The chain carries TRBV7-9 and TRBJ2-3, with TRBD1 identical over 9 bases. Sequencing input: blood. As DNA, the CDR3 is TGTGCCAGCAGCGCCGGACAGGGGCGCACAGATACGCAGTATTTT. Amino acid sequence: CASSAGQGRTDTQYF.